Shown below are 21 T cell receptor beta chains from a single sample sequenced in a study of blood T cell repertoires in COVID-19. Produced via immunoSEQ multiplex PCR; TCRdb's table is partial and in-frame only. Altogether some 95,000 clones are present, more than 75% being singletons, with the ten largest covering roughly 6.6%. The sample comprised peripheral blood. The receptors originated from an older man with acute or convalescent COVID-19.

This rearrangement joins TRBV2 to TRBJ1-2; D not certain. V was shortened by 4 bases and J by 8 bases, with 29 bases between the two germline ends. Looked up from germline, CDR1 is SNHLY and CDR2 is FYNNEI. The CDR3 has 18 residues. This chain's CDR3 is CASSGPAGSTHRRDGYTF. The CDR3 nucleotides read TGTGCCAGCAGTGGCCCGGCGGGCTCGACTCATCGGAGAGACGGCTACACCTTC.

The DNA for the CDR3 is TGCAGTGCTAGTTTGACAGGGGACACTGAAGCTTTCTTT. This encodes CSASLTGDTEAFF. This chain connects TRBV20-1 to TRBJ1-1, with 8 bases lining up with TRBD1. Trimming took 3 bases from V and 3 from J; bases not matched to a gene: 3. The CDR3 runs 13 residues. Germline V CDR1 and CDR2: DFQATT, SNEGSKA (reference sequence).

The chain is built from TRBV6-5 and TRBJ1-1, with TRBD1 matching over 7 bases. The CDR3 length is 15 residues. Germline CDR1 and CDR2: MNHEY and SVGAGI. V dropped 4 bases and J dropped 4; count of bases not matched to a gene: 9. CDR3 residues: CASSSERNRGTEAFF. Here the CDR3 DNA reads TGTGCCAGCAGTTCCGAACGGAACAGGGGCACTGAAGCTTTCTTT.

The rearrangement uses TRBV27 and TRBJ1-4; possible D gene TRBD1, 6 bases. The CDR3 covers 15 residues. Trimming stripped 0 bases from V and 1 base from J, with 6 bases between. Germline values: CDR1 MNHEY, CDR2 SMNVEV (reference sequence). CDR3 coding DNA: TGTGCCAGCAGTTTATCGACAGGAACTAATGAAAAACTGTTTTTT. This codes for CASSLSTGTNEKLFF.

The table lists this clone with a few counts. V usage is TRBV4-1 and J usage is TRBJ2-4; a possible D gene is TRBD1 (5 bases). This CDR3 region has 17 residues. The germline V and J ends were trimmed by 0 bases and 0 bases, with 12 bases remaining between them. Germline V gene data show CDR1 as MGHRA and CDR2 as YSYEKL. The CDR3 reads CASSQDHQGTAKNIQYF. CDR3 DNA: TGCGCCAGCAGCCAAGATCACCAGGGAACAGCCAAAAACATTCAGTACTTC.

J is TRBJ2-5 and V is TRBV28; 8 bases align to TRBD2. CDR1 MDHEN and CDR2 SYDVKM come from the germline V gene. The CDR3 consists of 13 residues. The V segment lost 6 bases and the J segment 4 bases; nucleotides outside the gene matches: 4. CDR3 sequence (DNA): TGTGCCAGCAGCCCGGGGGGGGCAGAGACCCAGTACTTC. Its translation: CASSPGGAETQYF. The full variable domain, its missing parts supplied by reference TRBV28 and TRBJ2-5, is DVKVTQSSRYLVKRTGEKVFLECVQDMDHENMFWYRQDPGLGLRLIYFSYDVKMKEKGDIPEGYSVSREKKERFSLILESASTNQTSMYLCASSPGGAETQYFGPGTRLLVL.

As for this clone: An end of the junction differs from the germline gene, which may be a read error. The chain combines TRBV29-1 with TRBJ2-2; D is perhaps TRBD2 (7 bases). Germline V gene data show CDR1 as SQVTM and CDR2 as ANQGSEA. The CDR3 covers 15 residues. CDR3 in amino acids: CRVDVGGGRGGELFF. For the CDR3, the DNA is TGCCGCGTTGATGTGGGGGGGGGCCGGGGCGGGGAGCTGTTTTTT.

The CDR3 nucleotides are TGTGCCAGCAGTGTGGACAGGTTGAATCAGCCCCAGCATTTT. Encoded protein: CASSVDRLNQPQHF. The chain is built from TRBV6-4 and TRBJ1-5; 7 nucleotides align to TRBD1. Germline CDR1 MRHNA, CDR2 SNTAGT. This CDR3 region has 14 residues. V dropped 4 bases and J dropped 4; count of bases not matched to a gene: 4.

The V call is TRBV6-5, the J call TRBJ1-5; no clear D. Germline V gene data show CDR1 as MNHEY and CDR2 as SVGAGI. This CDR3 region has 13 residues. Trimming cost V 0 bases and J 4 bases, with 4 bases left between them. The CDR3 DNA is TGTGCCAGCAGTTACTCGCTAAATCAGCCCCAGCATTTT. It specifies CASSYSLNQPQHF.

This chain uses TRBV27 with TRBJ1-2, with D maybe TRBD1 (5 bases). There are 12 residues in the CDR3. Germline V lookup: CDR1 MNHEY, CDR2 SMNVEV (reference sequence). Trimming removed 8 bases at V and 8 bases at J, with 15 bases between. This CDR3 reads CASGAAFGGYTF. Here the CDR3 DNA reads TGTGCCAGCGGGGCGGCCTTCGGGGGCTACACCTTC.

V is TRBV6-6 and J is TRBJ1-4, with D maybe TRBD1 (5 bases). Germline lookup yields CDR1 MNHNY and CDR2 SVGAGI (reference sequence). Trimming removed 0 bases from V and 8 bases from J, with 13 bases in between. The CDR3 runs to 15 residues. DNA of the CDR3: TGTGCCAGCAGTTACTCGACAGCCGAACGAGAAAAACTGTTTTTT. Translated, it gives CASSYSTAEREKLFF.

J is TRBJ2-7 and V is TRBV5-1; TRBD1 matches 9 bases. Per the germline V gene, CDR1 is SGHRS and CDR2 is YFSETQ. The CDR3 sequence is 14 residues long. J was trimmed by 5 bases and V by 3 bases; bases with no gene match: 6. The CDR3: CASSSGTGYNEQYF. DNA of the CDR3: TGCGCCAGCAGCTCCGGGACAGGGTATAACGAGCAGTACTTC.

The rearrangement joins TRBV6-5 to TRBJ1-1; no clear D. Trimming stripped 9 bases from V and 10 bases from J, with 12 bases between. The germline CDR1 and CDR2 sequences are MNHEY and SVGAGI. The CDR3 runs 10 residues. CDR3 amino acids: CASEGWAAFF. CDR3 in DNA: TGTGCCAGTGAAGGTTGGGCAGCTTTCTTT.

Here the CDR3 reads CAISRDAYEQYV. The CDR3, as DNA: TGTGCCATCAGCAGGGATGCCTACGAGCAGTACGTC. The chain has TRBV10-3 and TRBJ2-7; D is possibly TRBD1 (5 bases). The V end lost 6 bases, the J end lost 2 bases, and 8 bases lay between the germline ends. The CDR3 has 12 amino acids. Germline values: CDR1 ENHRY, CDR2 SYGVKD.

V gene TRBV5-4 combines with J gene TRBJ2-5; 8 nucleotides agree with TRBD1. The junction had 6 bases not matched to a gene; V was cut back by 6 bases and J by 5 bases. The CDR3 extends over 13 amino acids. Germline V CDR1 and CDR2: SGHNT, YYREEE (reference sequence). The CDR3 nucleotides read TGTGCCAGCAACCGACAGGGGACGGAGACCCAGTACTTC. Its protein is CASNRQGTETQYF.

Here the CDR3 reads CASSSPRGGQGGELFF. CDR3 sequence (DNA): TGTGCCAGCAGCTCACCCCGGGGGGGCCAGGGCGGGGAGCTGTTTTTT. This chain joins TRBV9 and TRBJ2-2; 8 positions match TRBD2. Germline V CDR1 and CDR2: SGDLS, YYNGEE. Trimming at V came to 4 bases and at J to 7 bases, leaving 12 bases not matched to a gene. This CDR3 contains 16 residues.

This clone turned up a few times. V usage is TRBV5-1 and J usage is TRBJ1-1, with D possibly TRBD1 on 5 matching bases. The CDR3 length is 14 residues. Germline loops: CDR1 SGHRS, CDR2 YFSETQ. Trimming removed 4 bases from V and 5 bases from J, with 15 bases in between. The chain's CDR3 is CASSPMGGVTEAFF. For the CDR3, the DNA is TGCGCCAGCAGCCCAATGGGGGGAGTGACTGAAGCTTTCTTT.

V gene TRBV7-2 combines with J gene TRBJ2-3, with D tentatively TRBD2 (6 bases). The CDR3 length is 14 residues. The germline V gene encodes CDR1 SGHTA and CDR2 FQGNSA. Deletions cut 5 bases from V and 2 bases from J, with 11 bases between. CDR3 nucleotides: TGTGCCAGCAGCGCGGGACCGTACACAGATACGCAGTATTTT. This encodes CASSAGPYTDTQYF. Based on the CDR3 plus reference TRBV7-2 and TRBJ2-3, the full variable domain is GAGVSQSPSNKVTEKGKDVELRCDPISGHTALYWYRQSLGQGLEFLIYFQGNSAPDKSGLPSDRFSAERTGGSVSTLTIQRTQQEDSAVYLCASSAGPYTDTQYFGPGTRLTVL.

There are many counts of this clone. The CDR3 coding sequence is TGTGCCACCAGTGATTCCCGGGTGAACACTGAAGCTTTCTTT. Protein: CATSDSRVNTEAFF. The chain employs TRBV24-1 and TRBJ1-1, with D hard to call. The CDR3 covers 14 residues. V shed 2 bases and J shed 0 bases, with 6 bases lying between them. The germline V gene encodes CDR1 KGHDR and CDR2 SFDVKD.

The chain uses TRBV28 and TRBJ2-7, with unresolved D. Per the germline V gene, CDR1 is MDHEN and CDR2 is SYDVKM. The V gene lost 2 bases and the J gene lost 6 bases, with 8 bases spanning the gap. CDR3 length: 12 residues. DNA of the CDR3: TGTGCCAGCAGTTTAATGAGAGGCGAGCAGTACTTC. This gives the protein CASSLMRGEQYF.

The chain uses TRBV5-1 and TRBJ2-7; D may be TRBD1 (6 bases). V lost 2 bases and J lost 5, with 11 bases in between. The V gene's germline CDR1 is SGHRS and CDR2 YFSETQ. The CDR3 covers 13 residues. CDR3 in DNA: TGCGCCAGCAGCTTTGCAGGGGCGAACGAGCAGTACTTC. It encodes CASSFAGANEQYF.